These 4 T cell receptor beta chains originate from one sample sequenced in a study of T cells after yellow fever vaccination (dated by TCRdb to 2018 to 2020). The treatment or condition label, read with the paper, signifies: live attenuated yellow fever vaccine strain. Library preparation employed 5' RACE. The instrument given in TCRdb is Illumina HiSeq 2500. In-frame beta chains were kept once TCRdb had trimmed the public reads at Q25 with fastp and called clones with MiXCR. Entries are consolidated by CDR3 protein sequence, retaining the most common genes and DNA. This sample comprises 450,000 to 600,000 distinct CDR3 sequences, about 17% of them detected only once. The ten most abundant clones make up about 18% of the sample. Sample: PBMCs, taken about 5 days after the first yellow fever vaccination. Receptors were obtained from a man between 18 and 29 years old who received the YFV17D yellow fever vaccine.

This clonotype was detected only a few times. V usage is TRBV5-4 and J usage is TRBJ2-1; 9 positions agree with TRBD2. The V gene's germline CDR1 is SGHNT and CDR2 YYREEE (reference sequence). The CDR3 is 14 amino acids. The junction had 6 bases not matched to a gene; V was cut back by 1 base and J by 10 bases. The CDR3 coding sequence is TGTGCCAGCAGCTTGACTAGCGGGCGGGTAGAGCAGTTCTTC. Translation gives CASSLTSGRVEQFF. Full variable domain (missing parts from reference TRBV5-4 and TRBJ2-1): ETGVTQSPTHLIKTRGQQVTLRCSSQSGHNTVSWYQQALGQGPQFIFQYYREEENGRGNFPPRFSGLQFPNYSSELNVNALELDDSALYLCASSLTSGRVEQFFGPGTRLTVL.

This clonotype turned up a few times. This sequence joins TRBV27 and TRBJ1-2; 7 bases line up with TRBD1. The trim removed 6 bases at V and 8 bases at J, leaving 9 bases unmatched. The CDR3 is 13 residues long. CDR1 and CDR2 from the germline V gene are MNHEY and SMNVEV (reference sequence). The CDR3 DNA is TGTGCCAGCAGACAAACAGGGGCGGGGGGCTACACCTTC. It is translated as CASRQTGAGGYTF.

This clonotype was counted only a few times. CDR3 region: CASSQARQGAGGYTF. For the CDR3, the DNA is TGTGCCAGCAGCCAAGCCCGACAGGGGGCGGGTGGCTACACCTTC. This chain joins TRBV14 and TRBJ1-2; 10 positions match TRBD1. In germline, CDR1 is SGHDN, CDR2 FVKESK. Losses at the gene ends were 1 base for V and 7 bases for J; bases not matched to a gene: 6. This CDR3 has 15 residues.

This clonotype was recorded at least ten times. This chain connects TRBV24-1 to TRBJ2-3; TRBD1 matches at 8 bases. Per germline, CDR1 KGHDR and CDR2 SFDVKD. The CDR3 loop spans 13 amino acids. J lost 9 bases, V lost 2 bases, and 3 bases had no gene match. The CDR3 coding sequence is TGTGCCACCAGTGATTCCCACAGGGGGACGCAGTATTTT. Translated: CATSDSHRGTQYF.